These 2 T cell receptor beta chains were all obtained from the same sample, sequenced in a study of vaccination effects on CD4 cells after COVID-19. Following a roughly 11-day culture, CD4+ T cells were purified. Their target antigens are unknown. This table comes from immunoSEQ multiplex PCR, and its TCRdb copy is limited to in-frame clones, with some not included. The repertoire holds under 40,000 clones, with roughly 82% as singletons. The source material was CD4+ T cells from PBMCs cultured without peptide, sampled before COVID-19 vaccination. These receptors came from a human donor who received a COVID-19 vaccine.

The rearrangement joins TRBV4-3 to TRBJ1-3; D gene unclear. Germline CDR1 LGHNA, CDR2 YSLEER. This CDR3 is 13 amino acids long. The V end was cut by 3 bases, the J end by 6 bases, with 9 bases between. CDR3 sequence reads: CASSHRGINTIYF. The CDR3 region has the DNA TGCGCCAGCAGCCATCGGGGTATAAACACCATATATTTT.

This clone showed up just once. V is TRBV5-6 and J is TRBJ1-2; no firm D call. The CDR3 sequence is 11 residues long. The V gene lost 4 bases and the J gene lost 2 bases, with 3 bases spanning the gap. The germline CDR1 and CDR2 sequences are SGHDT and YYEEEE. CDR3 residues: CASSINYGYTF. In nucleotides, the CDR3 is TGTGCCAGCAGCATAAACTATGGCTACACCTTC.